This T cell receptor beta chain comes out of a study of cytomegalovirus exposure and HLA in healthy donors. General observations from the study: HLA alleles showed associations with 16,951 TCR beta sequences in a later analysis, at a 0.05 false discovery rate. Rates of TCR association differed by HLA locus in a later analysis, with DRB1 highest and HLA-C lowest.

Germline CDR1 reads MNHNY; CDR2 reads SVGAGI (reference sequence). Unmatched junction bases numbered 5, after V lost 7 bases and J lost 0 bases. The CDR3 loop spans 15 amino acids. This clone has only a few counts. Its antigen is unknown. Both 60 Vbeta primers and 13 Jbeta primers went into the PCR. Some clones are missing from TCRdb's copy, which holds only in-frame ones; the method was immunoSEQ multiplex PCR. The table lists some 130,000 clones, roughly 82% of them singletons. The chain carries TRBV6-6 and TRBJ2-2, with 7 bases that match TRBD1. Sequencing input: PBMCs. This TCR came from a male donor in good health and CMV-seropositive. Written as DNA, the CDR3 is TGTGCCAGCAATTCACAGGGGCCGAACACCGGGGAGCTGTTTTTT. It translates to CASNSQGPNTGELFF.